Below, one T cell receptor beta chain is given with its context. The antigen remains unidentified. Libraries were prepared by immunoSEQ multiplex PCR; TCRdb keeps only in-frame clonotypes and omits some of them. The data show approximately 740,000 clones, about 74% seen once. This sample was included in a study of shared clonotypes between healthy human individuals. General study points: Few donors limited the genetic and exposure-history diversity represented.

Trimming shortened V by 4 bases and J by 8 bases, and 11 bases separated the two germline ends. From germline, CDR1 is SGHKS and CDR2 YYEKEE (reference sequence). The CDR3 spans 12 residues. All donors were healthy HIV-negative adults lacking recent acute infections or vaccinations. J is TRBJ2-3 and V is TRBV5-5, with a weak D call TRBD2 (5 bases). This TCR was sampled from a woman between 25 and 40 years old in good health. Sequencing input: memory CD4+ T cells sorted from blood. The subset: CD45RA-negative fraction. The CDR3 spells CASSPRVPTQYF. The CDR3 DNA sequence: TGTGCCAGCAGCCCGAGGGTACCTACGCAGTATTTT.